The T cell receptor beta chain described here comes from a study of Graves' ophthalmopathy and Graves' hyperthyroidism. This clonotype was counted at least ten times. The diagnosis was founded upon clinical symptoms, serum thyroxine, TRAb, thyroid ultrasound and orbital computed tomography. V lost 2 bases, J lost 2 bases, and 5 bases stayed unmatched. Germline CDR1 and CDR2: DFQATT and SNEGSKA (reference sequence). The CDR3 is 14 residues long. Amplification from RNA transcripts yielded the TCR beta CDR3 regions. The authors performed first-round RT-PCR with HTBI primers and then a second-round multiplex PCR. TCRdb itself ran the multiplex PCR reads through MiXCR, one entry per CDR3 protein. The sample yields approximately 210,000 distinct CDR3 sequences, 20% to 25% seen once.

V and J are TRBV20-1 and TRBJ2-5, with TRBD2 matching 7 bases. The sequenced material came from peripheral blood. The TCR originated in a woman in her forties or fifties with Graves' ophthalmopathy. The CDR3 loop reads CSARLLAEQETQYF. CDR3 sequence (DNA): TGCAGTGCTAGACTCCTAGCGGAGCAAGAGACCCAGTACTTC.